This TCR beta chain was documented in a study of blood T cells in healthy people across ages. All donors came from Russia, were Caucasian and healthy, and spanned ages about 6 to 100. Each donor gave roughly 9.8 milliliters of peripheral blood. Combining a sample-barcoded 5' primer with a J-beta primer mix, a second PCR ran for roughly 6 to 12 cycles. TCRdb re-derived calls from the 5' RACE reads in MiXCR, one entry per CDR3 protein. The profile shows fewer than 750,000 distinct CDR3 sequences, under 55% of them singletons. Looked up from germline, CDR1 is SGHTA and CDR2 is FQGNSA. This CDR3 has 15 amino acids. Trimming removed 3 bases from V and 3 bases from J, with 9 bases in between.

Sequenced: blood. The chain employs TRBV7-2 and TRBJ2-6; weak D call: TRBD1 (6 bases). The receptor was isolated from an elderly man in good health. CDR3 DNA: TGTGCCAGCAGCTTGGACAGTCGTGGGGCCAACGTCCTGACTTTC. Translated: CASSLDSRGANVLTF.